The clone carrying this T cell receptor (beta chain) was seen a few times. This sample was taken from a study of blood T cell repertoires in COVID-19. Study-wide background: Material from acute and convalescent COVID-19 was sourced from the United States, Italy and Spain. Sample material is recorded as cDNA or gDNA derived from T cells, B-cell-depleted T cells, or PBMCs.

Per the study methods: Amplification from reference gene primers served as the basis for estimated nucleated cell counts. Produced via immunoSEQ multiplex PCR; TCRdb's table is partial and in-frame only. V, J and clone size derive from that table, while D and trimming were established from the DNA sequence. This table has 60,000 to 75,000 clones, roughly 88% appearing once. The clonotype was recovered from a human donor in a cohort sampled during active COVID-19. The specimen sequenced was peripheral blood.

CDR3 DNA: TGCGCCAGCAGCCAAGATATAGCGGGAGGGATTCAAAGCTCCTACGAGCAGTACTTC. Translated: CASSQDIAGGIQSSYEQYF. This chain joins TRBV4-3 and TRBJ2-7; 11 nucleotides agree with TRBD2. Germline-derived CDR1 and CDR2 are LGHNA and YSLEER. The CDR3 spans 19 residues. Trimming cost V 0 bases and J 0 bases; bases outside gene matches: 10.